One and the same sample provided the 31 T cell receptor beta chains below, sequenced in a study of T cell responses to AZD1222 COVID-19 vaccine. Repertoires were generated with immunoSEQ multiplex PCR, while TCRdb's copy carries only in-frame clones and drops some. The sample lists fewer than 130,000 clones, 70% to 90% occurring once. The material sequenced was peripheral blood, taken on day 0 of AZD1222 vaccination. The receptors come from an adult in good health.

This rearrangement joins TRBV28 to TRBJ2-3; tentative D call: TRBD2 (6 bases). The CDR3 sequence is 16 residues long. In germline, CDR1 is MDHEN, CDR2 SYDVKM. Trimming removed 6 bases at V and 0 bases at J, with 16 bases between. The CDR3 bases are TGTGCCAGCAGCTTAGGGTCGGGAGACAGCACAGATACGCAGTATTTT. Its translation is CASSLGSGDSTDTQYF.

The chain employs TRBV2 and TRBJ1-5; D may be TRBD1 (6 bases). CDR1 SNHLY and CDR2 FYNNEI come from the germline V gene. Trimming removed 6 bases at V and 1 base at J, with 10 bases between. This CDR3 has 14 amino acids. The CDR3 here is CASSIRGSNQPQHF. Written as DNA, the CDR3 is TGTGCCAGCAGCATTAGGGGGAGCAATCAGCCCCAGCATTTT.

V gene TRBV3-1 (or the pseudogene TRBV3-2) combines with J gene TRBJ2-4; D uncertain. Germline-derived CDR1 and CDR2 are LGHDT and YNNKEL (reference sequence). The CDR3 length is 14 residues. Trimming stripped 2 bases from V and 8 bases from J, with 13 bases between. The chain's CDR3 is CASSQRAGADIQYF. CDR3 bases: TGTGCCAGCAGCCAAAGGGCAGGCGCAGACATTCAGTACTTC.

The chain recombines TRBV14 with TRBJ2-5; D is unclear. This CDR3 has 18 residues. Germline V gene sequence: CDR1 SGHDN, CDR2 FVKESK. Trimming shortened V by 0 bases and J by 1 base, and 18 bases separated the two germline ends. CDR3 bases: TGTGCCAGCAGCCAAGATCCGGGCTGGGTCACTCTCCAAGAGACCCAGTACTTC. The encoded protein is CASSQDPGWVTLQETQYF. The full variable domain, with the rest looked up from reference TRBV14 and TRBJ2-5, is EAGVTQFPSHSVIEKGQTVTLRCDPISGHDNLYWYRRVMGKEIKFLLHFVKESKQDESGMPNNRFLAERTGGTYSTLKVQPAELEDSGVYFCASSQDPGWVTLQETQYFGPGTRLLVL.

The chain carries TRBV29-1 and TRBJ1-1; 8 bases agree with TRBD1. V trimming: 8 bases; J trimming: 0 bases; junction bases outside the gene matches: 5. CDR1 SQVTM and CDR2 ANQGSEA come from the germline V gene. The CDR3 contains 13 residues. The CDR3 DNA sequence: TGCAGCACCGGACAGGGCGTGAACACTGAAGCTTTCTTT. Amino acids: CSTGQGVNTEAFF.

The V and J genes are TRBV25-1 and TRBJ2-3, with 8 bases aligning to TRBD2. Losses at the gene ends were 5 bases for V and 2 bases for J; bases not matched to a gene: 3. The CDR3 sequence is 14 residues long. Germline V lookup: CDR1 MGHDK, CDR2 SYGVNS. CDR3 in amino acids: CASSNGGATDTQYF. As DNA, the CDR3 is TGTGCCAGCAGTAACGGGGGGGCCACAGATACGCAGTATTTT.

The V gene is TRBV28, the J gene TRBJ2-7; TRBD2 matches at 7 bases. CDR3 size: 15 residues. Unmatched junction bases numbered 8, after V lost 2 bases and J lost 4 bases. Looked up from germline, CDR1 is MDHEN and CDR2 is SYDVKM. CDR3 coding DNA: TGTGCCAGCAGTTTAATCCAGACAGCGGGATACGAGCAGTACTTC. Translating gives CASSLIQTAGYEQYF.

The CDR3 DNA sequence: TGCGCCAGCAGCCAAGAATGGGGACTAGCGGGGGACGAGCAGTACTTC. Translating gives CASSQEWGLAGDEQYF. This chain connects TRBV4-3 to TRBJ2-7; TRBD2 matches 14 bases. Per the germline V gene, CDR1 is LGHNA and CDR2 is YSLEER. The V and J ends lost 0 bases and 5 bases, in that order; junction bases with no gene match: 3. The CDR3 consists of 16 residues.

The genes are TRBV19 and TRBJ2-7; 7 positions agree with TRBD2. V trimming: 9 bases; J trimming: 3 bases; junction bases outside the gene matches: 14. Per germline, CDR1 LNHDA and CDR2 SQIVND (reference sequence). The CDR3 totals 15 residues. This CDR3 reads CASSDRGGGYYEQYF. The CDR3 coding sequence is TGTGCCAGCTCCGACCGGGGCGGGGGTTACTACGAGCAGTACTTC.

The chain combines TRBV3-1 (or the pseudogene TRBV3-2) with TRBJ2-7; 10 bases are a match to TRBD2. Germline V gives CDR1 LGHDT, CDR2 YNNKEL (reference sequence). The CDR3 contains 16 residues. Trimming cost V 5 bases and J 0 bases; bases outside gene matches: 7. CDR3 in amino acids: CASSELAGVSSYEQYF. CDR3 coding DNA: TGTGCCAGCAGCGAGCTAGCGGGGGTGAGCTCCTACGAGCAGTACTTC.

The V and J genes are TRBV5-1 and TRBJ2-6; D is unresolved. In germline, CDR1 is SGHRS, CDR2 YFSETQ. CDR3 size: 16 residues. Trimming removed 1 base at V and 0 bases at J, with 8 bases between. CDR3 coding DNA: TGCGCCAGCAGCTTGATGGAATCCTCTGGGGCCAACGTCCTGACTTTC. The encoded protein is CASSLMESSGANVLTF.

This sequence joins TRBV29-1 and TRBJ1-3; D is ambiguous. The germline V gene has CDR1 SQVTM and CDR2 ANQGSEA. The ends were cut back, 7 bases at V and 2 bases at J, with 9 bases in the middle. This CDR3 is 12 amino acids long. The CDR3 protein is CSAGGPGNTIYF. DNA for the CDR3: TGCAGCGCCGGAGGGCCTGGAAACACCATATATTTT.

The J gene is TRBJ2-7, the V gene TRBV14; D gene ambiguous. Trimming pared 0 bases from V and 2 bases from J, leaving 2 bases between. This CDR3 region has 12 residues. The germline V gene has CDR1 SGHDN and CDR2 FVKESK. CDR3 in amino acids: CASSQDTYEQYF. The CDR3 DNA reads as TGTGCCAGCAGCCAAGACACCTACGAGCAGTACTTC.

The chain recombines TRBV6-5 with TRBJ2-2; D is unclear. V lost 2 bases and J lost 6, with 4 bases in between. There are 12 residues in the CDR3. Germline V gene data show CDR1 as MNHEY and CDR2 as SVGAGI. DNA for the CDR3: TGTGCCAGCAGTTACCGTCCCGGGGAGCTGTTTTTT. This encodes CASSYRPGELFF.

This clone occurred a few times. The rearrangement links TRBV7-2 to TRBJ1-2; the match to TRBD1 covers 7 bases. J gave up 7 bases and V 5 bases, and 10 bases lay outside the gene matches. CDR3 size: 14 residues. Per germline, CDR1 SGHTA and CDR2 FQGNSA. CDR3 sequence reads: CASSTRQGGLGYTF. The CDR3 nucleotides read TGTGCCAGCAGCACGCGACAGGGAGGTCTTGGCTACACCTTC.

V is TRBV2 and J is TRBJ2-1; D is unclear. The germline gives CDR1 SNHLY, CDR2 FYNNEI. V dropped 6 bases and J dropped 4 bases, with 4 bases sitting between them. This CDR3 spans 11 amino acids. Written as DNA, the CDR3 is TGTGCCAGCAGGAGTTACAATGAGCAGTTCTTC. Encoded protein: CASRSYNEQFF.

The CDR3 reads CAWSVLGPGELFF. The CDR3 region has the DNA TGTGCCTGGAGTGTACTGGGGCCCGGGGAGCTGTTTTTT. The V gene is TRBV30, the J gene TRBJ2-2; D possibly corresponds to TRBD1 (5 bases). The length of the CDR3 is 13 residues. Germline V CDR1 and CDR2: GTSNPN, SVGIG (reference sequence). The ends were cut back, 0 bases at V and 6 bases at J, with 8 bases in the middle.

This rearrangement joins TRBV28 to TRBJ2-2, with 10 bases aligning to TRBD1. J gave up 2 bases and V 10 bases, and 4 bases lay outside the gene matches. Germline CDR1 reads MDHEN; CDR2 reads SYDVKM. The length of the CDR3 is 14 residues. CDR3 sequence (DNA): TGTGCCACCGGGACAGGGGTTAACACCGGGGAGCTGTTTTTT. This translates into CATGTGVNTGELFF. The full variable domain, in which reference TRBV28 and TRBJ2-2 provide the parts outside the CDR3, is DVKVTQSSRYLVKRTGEKVFLECVQDMDHENMFWYRQDPGLGLRLIYFSYDVKMKEKGDIPEGYSVSREKKERFSLILESASTNQTSMYLCATGTGVNTGELFFGEGSRLTVL.

This clone was detected once. The chain employs TRBV2 and TRBJ1-5; TRBD1 aligns across 9 bases. The CDR3 length is 13 residues. V lost 9 bases and J lost 7; bases outside the gene matches: 7. Germline-derived CDR1 and CDR2 are SNHLY and FYNNEI. The DNA of the CDR3 is TGTGCCAGTAACAGGGGGCTGGAACAGCCCCAGCATTTT. Translation: CASNRGLEQPQHF.

The V and J genes are TRBV2 and TRBJ1-1; D is unresolved. CDR1 and CDR2 from the germline V gene are SNHLY and FYNNEI. Trimming stripped 6 bases from V and 5 bases from J, with 16 bases between. This CDR3 is built from 14 residues. Written as DNA, the CDR3 is TGTGCCAGCAGGTATGAACGATCGGGGACTGAAGCTTTCTTT. It translates to CASRYERSGTEAFF.

The genes are TRBV5-1 and TRBJ1-3, with 7 positions matching TRBD1. The CDR3 sequence is 16 residues long. V shed 4 bases, J shed 0 bases, and the junction held 7 bases outside the gene matches. Germline assignment: CDR1 SGHRS and CDR2 YFSETQ. The CDR3 nucleotides are TGCGCCAGCAGCCCCCAGGGGGAGAGCTCTGGAAACACCATATATTTT. Its translation is CASSPQGESSGNTIYF. Full variable domain (remainder filled in from reference TRBV5-1 and TRBJ1-3): KAGVTQTPRYLIKTRGQQVTLSCSPISGHRSVSWYQQTPGQGLQFLFEYFSETQRNKGNFPGRFSGRQFSNSRSEMNVSTLELGDSALYLCASSPQGESSGNTIYFGEGSWLTVV.

The V call is TRBV12-3 or TRBV12-4, the J call TRBJ1-6, with D hard to call. The V end lost 6 bases, the J end lost 10 bases, and 13 bases lay between the germline ends. The CDR3 length is 13 residues. The DNA for the CDR3 is TGTGCCAGCAGCGACTGGGTGGAGTCACCCCTCCACTTT. Its translation: CASSDWVESPLHF.

The genes are TRBV19 and TRBJ1-5; perhaps TRBD1 as D (5 bases). The CDR3 loop spans 15 amino acids. V shed 6 bases and J shed 1 base, with 13 bases lying between them. Germline V lookup: CDR1 LNHDA, CDR2 SQIVND (reference sequence). The CDR3 DNA reads TGTGCCAGTAGGGCCAGTGGGGCAAGCAATCAGCCCCAGCATTTT. Its translation: CASRASGASNQPQHF.

This sequence joins TRBV10-2 and TRBJ2-7, with a possible D match to TRBD2 (6 bases). The CDR3 covers 15 residues. V lost 4 bases to trimming and J lost 0 bases, with 13 bases between them. Germline V gives CDR1 WSHSY, CDR2 SAAADI. The CDR3: CASSGRVDYSYEQYF. CDR3 DNA: TGCGCCAGCAGTGGGAGGGTGGATTACTCCTACGAGCAGTACTTC.

V is TRBV4-1 and J is TRBJ2-7; 8 nucleotides agree with TRBD2. Germline trimming cut 4 bases from V and 2 bases from J; bases unmatched to any gene: 4. The length of the CDR3 is 14 residues. Germline values: CDR1 MGHRA, CDR2 YSYEKL. The DNA for the CDR3 is TGCGCCAGCAGCCCTCGGGGGGGACCCTACGAGCAGTACTTC. Residues: CASSPRGGPYEQYF.

The count of this clone is one. The chain has TRBV2 and TRBJ2-7; 8 bases agree with TRBD1. V gave up 6 bases and J gave up 0 bases; unmatched junction bases: 7. The CDR3 contains 15 residues. CDR1 and CDR2 from the germline V gene are SNHLY and FYNNEI. CDR3 loop: CASRGGQDSSYEQYF. In nucleotides, the CDR3 is TGTGCCAGCAGGGGGGGACAGGACAGCTCCTACGAGCAGTACTTC.

V usage is TRBV3-1 (or the pseudogene TRBV3-2) and J usage is TRBJ2-2; 8 bases agree with TRBD1. Germline V CDR1 and CDR2: LGHDT, YNNKEL (reference sequence). The CDR3 extends over 16 amino acids. Unmatched junction bases numbered 3, after V lost 3 bases and J lost 0 bases. CDR3 in amino acids: CASSQAGGSNTGELFF. In DNA form, the CDR3 reads TGTGCCAGCAGCCAGGCAGGGGGCTCGAACACCGGGGAGCTGTTTTTT.

This chain connects TRBV7-8 to TRBJ1-3; D uncertain. The germline CDR1 and CDR2 sequences are SGHVS and FQNEAQ. CDR3 size: 15 residues. V was pared by 1 base and J by 2 bases, with 9 bases between. The CDR3 bases are TGTGCCAGCAGCTTAGATGCAGGCGCTGGAAACACCATATATTTT. The encoded protein is CASSLDAGAGNTIYF.

This chain links TRBV3-1 (or the pseudogene TRBV3-2) with TRBJ2-7; D gene uncertain. CDR3 size: 16 residues. Germline V CDR1 and CDR2: LGHDT, YNNKEL (reference sequence). V was pared by 1 base and J by 7 bases, with 20 bases between. DNA of the CDR3: TGTGCCAGCAGCCAAGCCCATTCACAGCCCCATGGGGAGCAGTACTTC. It encodes CASSQAHSQPHGEQYF.

The genes are TRBV4-2 and TRBJ1-2; TRBD1 matches 11 bases. Trimming took 4 bases from V and 4 from J; bases not matched to a gene: 11. Per the germline V gene, CDR1 is LGHNA and CDR2 is YNFKEQ. This CDR3 is 17 amino acids long. CDR3 sequence reads: CASSPTGQGAWSYGYTF. CDR3 in DNA: TGTGCCAGCAGCCCGACCGGACAGGGGGCATGGAGCTATGGCTACACCTTC.

The V and J genes are TRBV18 and TRBJ1-2, with 10 bases identical to TRBD1. This CDR3 contains 15 residues. V shed 3 bases and J 7 bases; nucleotides not matched to a gene: 8. CDR1 is KGHSH and CDR2 is LQKENI in the germline V gene. The CDR3 sequence: CASSPGQGMDGGYTF. CDR3 sequence (DNA): TGTGCCAGCTCACCGGGACAGGGGATGGATGGTGGCTACACCTTC.